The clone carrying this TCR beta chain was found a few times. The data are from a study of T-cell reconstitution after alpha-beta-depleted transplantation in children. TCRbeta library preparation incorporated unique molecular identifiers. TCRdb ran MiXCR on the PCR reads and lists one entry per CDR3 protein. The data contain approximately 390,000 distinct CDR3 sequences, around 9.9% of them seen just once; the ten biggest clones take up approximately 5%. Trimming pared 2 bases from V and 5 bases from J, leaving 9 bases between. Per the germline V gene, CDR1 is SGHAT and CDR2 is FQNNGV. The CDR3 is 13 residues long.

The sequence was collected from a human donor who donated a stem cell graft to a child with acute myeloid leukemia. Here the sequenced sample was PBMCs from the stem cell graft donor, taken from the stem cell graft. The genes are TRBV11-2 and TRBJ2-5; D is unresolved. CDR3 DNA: TGTGCCAGCAGCTTACTTGATGTTGAGACCCAGTACTTC. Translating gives CASSLLDVETQYF.